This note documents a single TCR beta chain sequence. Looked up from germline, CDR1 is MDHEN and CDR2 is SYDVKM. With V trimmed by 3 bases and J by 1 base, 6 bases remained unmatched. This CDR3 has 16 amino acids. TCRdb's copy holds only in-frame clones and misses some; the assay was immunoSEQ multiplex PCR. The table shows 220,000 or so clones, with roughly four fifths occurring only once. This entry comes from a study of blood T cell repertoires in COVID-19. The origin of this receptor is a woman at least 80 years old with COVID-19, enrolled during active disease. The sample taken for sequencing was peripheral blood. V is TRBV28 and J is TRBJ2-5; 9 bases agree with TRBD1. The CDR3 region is CASSLGTGFTQETQYF. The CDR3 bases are TGTGCCAGCAGTTTGGGGACAGGGTTTACCCAAGAGACCCAGTACTTC.